These 8 T cell receptor beta chains came from one sample sequenced in a study of blood T cell repertoires in COVID-19 (dated by TCRdb to about 2020). Libraries were built with the immunoSEQ multiplex PCR assay. Entries here come from immuneACCESS through TCRdb and include only in-frame sequences with V and J called. Some clones fail to appear in such tables; in the studies checked, an unresolved V gene covers under half of the shortfall, and the cause of the remainder is unknown. Here the sample has some 30,000 clones; roughly 88% occur a single time. Roughly 1% of the sample comes from the top ten. The sample was peripheral blood. These receptors all stem from a man between 65 and 85 years old with active or convalescent COVID-19.

The CDR3 DNA sequence: TGCGCCAGCAGCGACCGACAGGGGGCAACAGGAAAACTGTTTTTT. This sequence encodes CASSDRQGATGKLFF. V gene TRBV5-1 combines with J gene TRBJ1-4, with 10 bases identical to TRBD1. Germline CDR1 and CDR2: SGHRS and YFSETQ. The CDR3 runs 15 residues. V trimming: 4 bases; J trimming: 10 bases; junction bases outside the gene matches: 10.

This chain links TRBV7-8 with TRBJ1-2; 10 bases map to TRBD1. Germline-derived CDR1 and CDR2 are SGHVS and FQNEAQ. Trimming took 5 bases from V and 6 from J; bases not matched to a gene: 9. The CDR3 length is 15 residues. This chain's CDR3 is CASSLLTGGDHGYTF. The CDR3, as DNA: TGTGCCAGCAGCCTATTGACAGGGGGCGACCATGGCTACACCTTC.

The chain combines TRBV29-1 with TRBJ2-1, with 10 bases lining up with TRBD1. Germline lookup yields CDR1 SQVTM and CDR2 ANQGSEA. J was trimmed by 2 bases and V by 6 bases; bases with no gene match: 10. CDR3 size: 16 residues. CDR3 loop: CSVGGSGTGAYNEQFF. The CDR3 DNA reads TGCAGCGTGGGGGGGTCCGGGACAGGGGCCTACAATGAGCAGTTCTTC.

This sequence joins TRBV20-1 and TRBJ1-1; D is undetermined. This CDR3 is built from 13 residues. Germline loops: CDR1 DFQATT, CDR2 SNEGSKA (reference sequence). The germline V and J ends were trimmed by 3 bases and 0 bases, with 8 bases remaining between them. DNA for the CDR3: TGCAGTGCTAGTGGGAGATTGAACACTGAAGCTTTCTTT. The encoded protein is CSASGRLNTEAFF.

The rearrangement links TRBV29-1 to TRBJ2-7; 11 nucleotides line up with TRBD1. The CDR3 runs 13 residues. Trimming cost V 4 bases and J 5 bases; bases outside gene matches: 4. CDR1 and CDR2 (germline): SQVTM, ANQGSEA. This chain's CDR3 is CSVGGTGGNEQYF. CDR3 DNA sequence: TGCAGCGTTGGTGGGACAGGGGGAAACGAGCAGTACTTC.

The rearrangement uses TRBV7-2 and TRBJ1-2, with no clear D. Trimming cost V 1 base and J 5 bases, with 11 bases left between them. This CDR3 region has 14 residues. Per the germline V gene, CDR1 is SGHTA and CDR2 is FQGNSA. The CDR3 is CASSLDGNSYGYTF. DNA for the CDR3: TGTGCCAGCAGCTTAGATGGAAACAGTTATGGCTACACCTTC.

This chain connects TRBV25-1 to TRBJ1-4, with a possible D match to TRBD1 (5 bases). The CDR3 loop spans 15 amino acids. CDR1 MGHDK and CDR2 SYGVNS come from the germline V gene. Trimming stripped 4 bases from V and 8 bases from J, with 17 bases between. CDR3 nucleotide sequence: TGTGCCAGCAGTGGGCTGGGGCTCGTAGAGGAAAAACTGTTTTTT. It translates to CASSGLGLVEEKLFF. The full variable domain, in which reference TRBV25-1 and TRBJ1-4 provide the parts outside the CDR3, is EADIYQTPRYLVIGTGKKITLECSQTMGHDKMYWYQQDPGMELHLIHYSYGVNSTEKGDLSSESTVSRIRTEHFPLTLESARPSHTSQYLCASSGLGLVEEKLFFGSGTQLSVL.

This clone came up once. The chain joins TRBV5-1 to TRBJ1-1; TRBD1 matches 9 bases. The germline V gene encodes CDR1 SGHRS and CDR2 YFSETQ. The length of the CDR3 is 12 residues. V dropped 5 bases and J dropped 10; count of bases not matched to a gene: 6. The CDR3 DNA reads as TGCGCCAGCAGGGGACAGGGCCCCAGAGCTTTCTTT. It is translated as CASRGQGPRAFF. The full variable domain, completed using reference TRBV5-1 and TRBJ1-1, is KAGVTQTPRYLIKTRGQQVTLSCSPISGHRSVSWYQQTPGQGLQFLFEYFSETQRNKGNFPGRFSGRQFSNSRSEMNVSTLELGDSALYLCASRGQGPRAFFGQGTRLTVV.